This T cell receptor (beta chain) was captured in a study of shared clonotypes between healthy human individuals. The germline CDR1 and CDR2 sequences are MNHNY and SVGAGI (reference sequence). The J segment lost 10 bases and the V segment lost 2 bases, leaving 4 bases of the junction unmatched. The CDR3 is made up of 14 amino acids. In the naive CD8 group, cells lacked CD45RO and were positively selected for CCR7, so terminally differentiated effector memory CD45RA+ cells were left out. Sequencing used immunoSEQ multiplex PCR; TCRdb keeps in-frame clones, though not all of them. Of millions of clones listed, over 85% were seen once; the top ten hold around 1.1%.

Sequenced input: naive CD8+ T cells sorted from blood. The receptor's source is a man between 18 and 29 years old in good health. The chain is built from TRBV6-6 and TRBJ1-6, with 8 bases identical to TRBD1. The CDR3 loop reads CASSYGQGRSPLHF. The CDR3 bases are TGTGCCAGCAGTTACGGACAGGGCAGATCACCCCTCCACTTT.